This TCR beta chain is from a study of vaccination and CD4 T cells after COVID-19. About the research overall: Control cultures used a CEFX viral epitope pool, an HIV-1 Nef peptide pool, or no peptide.

This clonotype was seen a few times. Its specificity is unknown. Between the trimmed V and J ends, which lost 5 bases and 8 bases, there was a span of 15 bases. The CDR3 consists of 13 residues. Germline V gene data show CDR1 as SEHNR and CDR2 as FQNEAQ (reference sequence). The assay that was used to sequence DNA from cultured CD4+ T cells was the Oncomine TCR Beta short-read assay. TCRdb reanalysed the PCR reads using MiXCR and keeps one entry per CDR3 protein. This sample yields some 13,000 distinct CDR3 sequences, of which about 50% are seen a single time; around 13% belongs to the top ten. Stated treatment: roughly 10-day PBMC culture with coronavirus spike peptide pools or control peptides (ViraFEST assay).

What was sequenced was CD4+ T cells from blood, cultured in vitro. This TCR was recovered from a human donor who had recovered from COVID-19. The rearrangement joins TRBV7-9 to TRBJ1-2; no definite D call. The CDR3 DNA reads TGTGCCAGCAGCCACTTTTTGGCGGGCGGCTACACCTTC. Amino acids: CASSHFLAGGYTF.